These T cell receptor beta chains were read from a single sample in a study of blood T cell repertoires in COVID-19. This table comes from immunoSEQ multiplex PCR, and its TCRdb copy is limited to in-frame clones, with some not included. The sample lists 150,000 to 200,000 clones, around 80% occurring once. The sample consisted of PBMCs or T cells enriched from blood (not recorded which). The source of these receptors is a man in his forties or fifties who had recovered from COVID-19. CDR3s include the opening cysteine and the closing phenylalanine or tryptophan. Fields, in order: D gene, V gene, CDR3 protein. A D gene is named only where the DNA matches it firmly.

d_gene: .
v_gene: TRBV27
CDR3aa: CASSLEGSSGNTIYF

d_gene: TRBD1
v_gene: TRBV7-9
CDR3aa: CASSYRTGGMYEQYF

d_gene: .
v_gene: TRBV20-1
CDR3aa: CSAKRGTEAFF

d_gene: .
v_gene: TRBV4-3
CDR3aa: CASSQVWPGTDTQYF

d_gene: .
v_gene: TRBV3-1/TRBV3-2
CDR3aa: CASSQEAGRAYEQYF

d_gene: .
v_gene: TRBV28
CDR3aa: CASSLWGRGLNSPLHF

d_gene: .
v_gene: TRBV3-1/TRBV3-2
CDR3aa: CASAKGRVNTEAFF

d_gene: .
v_gene: TRBV5-5
CDR3aa: CASSFTTVTEAFF

d_gene: .
v_gene: TRBV5-1
CDR3aa: CASSHDRDTNYGYTF

d_gene: .
v_gene: TRBV7-9
CDR3aa: CASSLDAGPQNNEQFF

d_gene: .
v_gene: TRBV7-9
CDR3aa: CASSPGQETQYF

d_gene: TRBD2
v_gene: TRBV7-2
CDR3aa: CASSLFIPRDYGTDTQYF

d_gene: .
v_gene: TRBV2
CDR3aa: CASCWASNQPQHF

d_gene: .
v_gene: TRBV4-2
CDR3aa: CASSQGTEGSNSPLHF

d_gene: .
v_gene: TRBV4-2
CDR3aa: CASSQEKRNTEAFF

d_gene: .
v_gene: TRBV15
CDR3aa: CATRPRAGSNQPQHF

d_gene: TRBD1
v_gene: TRBV19
CDR3aa: CASTYTGAGANVLTF

d_gene: .
v_gene: TRBV12-3/TRBV12-4
CDR3aa: CASSFRGDQPQHF

d_gene: TRBD1
v_gene: TRBV5-1
CDR3aa: CASSLGQGEKLFF

d_gene: .
v_gene: TRBV27
CDR3aa: CASSFFSPQGYSPLHF

d_gene: .
v_gene: TRBV5-3
CDR3aa: CARSLAQGVYTF

d_gene: TRBD1
v_gene: TRBV5-5
CDR3aa: CASSPDRAVEQYF

d_gene: .
v_gene: TRBV7-9
CDR3aa: CASSLGEVQPQHF

d_gene: .
v_gene: TRBV7-8
CDR3aa: CASSSHTDNYGYTF

d_gene: TRBD1
v_gene: TRBV11-1
CDR3aa: CASSYGQAGVEKLFF

d_gene: TRBD1
v_gene: TRBV5-1
CDR3aa: CASSPAGTGGYGYTF

d_gene: .
v_gene: TRBV7-2
CDR3aa: CASSQGTRPQVDTQYF

d_gene: .
v_gene: TRBV5-4
CDR3aa: CASSLGGGVYGANVLTF

d_gene: TRBD2
v_gene: TRBV11-2
CDR3aa: CASRASGGRTYEQYF

d_gene: TRBD1
v_gene: TRBV3-1/TRBV3-2
CDR3aa: CASSQEGGQGGYTF

d_gene: TRBD2
v_gene: TRBV19
CDR3aa: CASSTPTSGGLSTDTQYF

d_gene: TRBD1
v_gene: TRBV9
CDR3aa: CASSSRGVLDYGYTF

d_gene: .
v_gene: TRBV19
CDR3aa: CASSNHEGGQPQHF

d_gene: .
v_gene: TRBV27
CDR3aa: CASSLRLAFGGYTQYF

d_gene: .
v_gene: TRBV3-1/TRBV3-2
CDR3aa: CASSRGGFKGTDTQYF